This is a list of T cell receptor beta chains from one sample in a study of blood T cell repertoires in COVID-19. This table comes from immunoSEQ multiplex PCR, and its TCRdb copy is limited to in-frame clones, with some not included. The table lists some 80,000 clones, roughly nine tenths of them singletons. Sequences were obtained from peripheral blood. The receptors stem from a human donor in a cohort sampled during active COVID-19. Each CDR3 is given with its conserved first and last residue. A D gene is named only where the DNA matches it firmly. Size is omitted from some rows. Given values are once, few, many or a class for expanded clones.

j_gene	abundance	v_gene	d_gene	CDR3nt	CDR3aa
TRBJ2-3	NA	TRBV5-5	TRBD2	TGTGCCAGCAGCACCCGCCCACGACTAGCGGGGGCCACAGATACGCAGTATTTT	CASSTRPRLAGATDTQYF
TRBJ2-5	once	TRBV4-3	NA	TGCGCCAGCAGCCAAGAGGCGGAGGGCAGGACCCAGTACTTC	CASSQEAEGRTQYF
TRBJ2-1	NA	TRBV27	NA	TGTGCCAGCAGTTTAACCGGACATTCCTACAATGAGCAGTTCTTC	CASSLTGHSYNEQFF
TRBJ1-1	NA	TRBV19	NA	TGTGCCAGCGGGCAGGGCTCGAACACTGAAGCTTTCTTT	CASGQGSNTEAFF
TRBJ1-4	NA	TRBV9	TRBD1	TGTGCCAGCAGCATCGGGACAGGGAACGAAAAACTGTTTTTT	CASSIGTGNEKLFF
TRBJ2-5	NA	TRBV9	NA	TGTGCCAGCAGCGTAGTTGGAGGGGCTGGGGAGACCCAGTACTTC	CASSVVGGAGETQYF
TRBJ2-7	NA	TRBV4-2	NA	TGTGCCAGCAGCCAGACTGCCGGGACTCAATCCTACGAGCAGTACTTC	CASSQTAGTQSYEQYF
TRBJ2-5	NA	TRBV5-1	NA	TGCGCCAGCAGCTTGGGGCCCCCACCCCAAGAGACCCAGTACTTC	CASSLGPPPQETQYF
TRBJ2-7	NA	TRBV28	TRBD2	TGTGCCAGCAGTCCGCACCCTAGCGGGAAGACCTACGAGCAGTACTTC	CASSPHPSGKTYEQYF
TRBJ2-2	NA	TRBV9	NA	TGTGCCAGCAGCGTAGGTTCCGGACTCGGTTACACCGGGGAGCTGTTTTTT	CASSVGSGLGYTGELFF
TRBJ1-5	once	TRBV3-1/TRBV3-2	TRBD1	TGTGCCAGCAGCCAGTCCGGGACAGGGGCCAATCAGCCCCAGCATTTT	CASSQSGTGANQPQHF
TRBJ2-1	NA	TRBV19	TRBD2	TGTGCCAGTAGTATAATGGGACTAGCGGGAGGCAACTCCTACAATGAGCAGTTCTTC	CASSIMGLAGGNSYNEQFF
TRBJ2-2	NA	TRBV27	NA	TGTGCCAGCAGAATAGGACAGTTGGCCACCGGGGAGCTGTTTTTT	CASRIGQLATGELFF
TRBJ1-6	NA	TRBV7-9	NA	TGTGCCAGCAGCTCCAGACGGAGCTCCTATAATTCACCCCTCCACTTT	CASSSRRSSYNSPLHF
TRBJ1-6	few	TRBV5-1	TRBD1	TGCGCCAGCAGCTTGGAATCAGGGACAGTATATAATTCACCCCTCCACTTT	CASSLESGTVYNSPLHF
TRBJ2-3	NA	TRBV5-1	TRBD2	TGCGCCAGCGGGATCAGCGGGAGGGAAACAGATACGCAGTATTTT	CASGISGRETDTQYF
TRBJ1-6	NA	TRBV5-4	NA	TGTGCCAGCAGCTTGGTTGGGGCGCCGAATTCACCCCTCCACTTT	CASSLVGAPNSPLHF
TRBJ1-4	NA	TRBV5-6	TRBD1	TGTGCCAGCAGCCGCGGACAGGGGATCTCAACTAATGAAAAACTGTTTTTT	CASSRGQGISTNEKLFF
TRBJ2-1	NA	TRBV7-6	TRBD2	TGTGCCAGCAGCTTGGGTTTAGCGGGAGGGGCTCGACTGGGTGAGCAGTTCTTC	CASSLGLAGGARLGEQFF
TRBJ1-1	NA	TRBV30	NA	TGTGCCCGTTCCCCTAAGGCCGCGGGGGACACTGAAGCTTTCTTT	CARSPKAAGDTEAFF
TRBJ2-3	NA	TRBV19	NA	TGTGCCAGTAGTATACAACTCCTGAGCACAGATACGCAGTATTTT	CASSIQLLSTDTQYF
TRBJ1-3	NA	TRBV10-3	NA	TGTGCCTCCTATCCGACAGCTATCACTGGAAACACCATATATTTT	CASYPTAITGNTIYF
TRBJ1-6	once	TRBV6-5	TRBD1	TGTGCCAGCAGTTACGCCCAGGGACAGGGTCTAGCACCCCTCCACTTT	CASSYAQGQGLAPLHF
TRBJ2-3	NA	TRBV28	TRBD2	TGTGCCAGCAGTCGAAGCGGGAGCCCAGATACGCAGTATTTT	CASSRSGSPDTQYF
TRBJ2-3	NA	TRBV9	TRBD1	TGTGCCAGCAGTCCAGGACAGGGGGCACCAGATACGCAGTATTTT	CASSPGQGAPDTQYF
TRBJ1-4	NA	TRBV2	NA	TGTGCCGGCACAGCAAGACACGGAACCTTAAATGAAAAACTGTTTTTT	CAGTARHGTLNEKLFF
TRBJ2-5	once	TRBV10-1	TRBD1	TGCGCCAGGATCCAAATATTAAGAAGGACAGGGTACTTC	CARIQILRRTGYF
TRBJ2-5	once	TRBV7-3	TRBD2	TGTGCCAGCAGCTTAGGGGCGGGAGGGTACCAAGAGACCCAGTACTTC	CASSLGAGGYQETQYF
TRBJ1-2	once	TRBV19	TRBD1	TGTGCCAGTAGTACTCGGGACAGGGCATCCTATGGCTACACCTTC	CASSTRDRASYGYTF
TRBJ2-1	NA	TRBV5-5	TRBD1	TGTGCCAGCAGCTCCATGCGGGACAGGGGGTTTTACAATGAGCAGTTCTTC	CASSSMRDRGFYNEQFF
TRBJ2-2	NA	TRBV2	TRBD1	TGTGCCAGCAGCGGAACCGAGACAGGGTGGACCGGGGAGCTGTTTTTT	CASSGTETGWTGELFF
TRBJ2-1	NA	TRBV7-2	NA	TGTGCCAGCAGCTTAGCCGAGATTATTTCCTACAATGAGCAGTTCTTC	CASSLAEIISYNEQFF
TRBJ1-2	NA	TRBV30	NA	TGTGCCTGGAGTACAGGGTACTATGGCTACACCTTC	CAWSTGYYGYTF
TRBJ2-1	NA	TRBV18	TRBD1	TGTGCCAGCTCATCGGACAGGAGGCCCTACAATGAGCAGTTCTTC	CASSSDRRPYNEQFF
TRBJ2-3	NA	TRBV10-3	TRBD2	TGTGCCATCAGTCGCCACACTAGCGGAAGTGCAGATACGCAGTATTTT	CAISRHTSGSADTQYF
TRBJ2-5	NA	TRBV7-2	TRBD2	TGTGCCAGCAGCTCAAATAGCGGGGGGGTCGAGACCCAGTACTTC	CASSSNSGGVETQYF
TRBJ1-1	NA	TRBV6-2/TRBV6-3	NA	TGTGCCAGCAGCCTCCCCGAGGAGGGGAACACTGAAGCTTTCTTT	CASSLPEEGNTEAFF
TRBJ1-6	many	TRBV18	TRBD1	TGTGCCAGCTCACCAGCCGCAGGGGGCTCCTATAATTCACCCCTCCACTTT	CASSPAAGGSYNSPLHF
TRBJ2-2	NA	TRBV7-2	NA	TGTGCCAGCAGCTACGACAGAGCCACCGGGGAGCTGTTTTTT	CASSYDRATGELFF
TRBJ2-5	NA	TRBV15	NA	TGTGCCACCAGCAGAGATCAGACAGGAGAGACCCAGTACTTC	CATSRDQTGETQYF